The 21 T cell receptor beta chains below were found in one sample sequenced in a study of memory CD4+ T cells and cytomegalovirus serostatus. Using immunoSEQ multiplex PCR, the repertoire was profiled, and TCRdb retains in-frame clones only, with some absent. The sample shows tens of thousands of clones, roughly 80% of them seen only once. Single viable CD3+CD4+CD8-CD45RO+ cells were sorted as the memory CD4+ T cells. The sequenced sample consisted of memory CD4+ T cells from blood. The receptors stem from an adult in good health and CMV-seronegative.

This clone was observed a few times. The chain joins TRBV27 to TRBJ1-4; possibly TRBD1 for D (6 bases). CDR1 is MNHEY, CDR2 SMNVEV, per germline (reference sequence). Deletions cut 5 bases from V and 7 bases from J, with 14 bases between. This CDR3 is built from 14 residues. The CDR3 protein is CASSPLGAGEKLFF. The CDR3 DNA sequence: TGTGCCAGCAGTCCCCTGGGGGCGGGTGAAAAACTGTTTTTT.

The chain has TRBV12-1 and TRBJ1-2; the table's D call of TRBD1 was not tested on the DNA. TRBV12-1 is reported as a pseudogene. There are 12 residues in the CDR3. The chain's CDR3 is CATKYRIHGYTF. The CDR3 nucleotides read TGTGCCACCAAATACAGGATACATGGCTACACCTTC.

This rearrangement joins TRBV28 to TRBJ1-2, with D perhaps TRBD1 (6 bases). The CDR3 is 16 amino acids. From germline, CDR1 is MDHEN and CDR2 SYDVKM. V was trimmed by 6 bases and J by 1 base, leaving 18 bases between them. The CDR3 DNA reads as TGTGCCAGCAGCCCCCCTGACAGGAAGATTAACTATGGCTACACCTTC. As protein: CASSPPDRKINYGYTF.

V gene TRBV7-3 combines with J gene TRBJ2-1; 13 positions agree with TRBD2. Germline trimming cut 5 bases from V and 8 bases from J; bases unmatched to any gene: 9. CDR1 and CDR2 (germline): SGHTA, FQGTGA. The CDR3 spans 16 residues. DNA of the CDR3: TGTGCCAGCAGCGCGGACACTAGCGGGAGGGGCGATGAGCAGTTCTTC. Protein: CASSADTSGRGDEQFF.

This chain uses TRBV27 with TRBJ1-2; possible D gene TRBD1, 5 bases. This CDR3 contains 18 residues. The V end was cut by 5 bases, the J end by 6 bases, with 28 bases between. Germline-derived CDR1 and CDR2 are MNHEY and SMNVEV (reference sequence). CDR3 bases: TGTGCCAGCAGTCGTTATATCCCAAATCGGGGGAATCAAGATGGCTACACCTTC. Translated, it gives CASSRYIPNRGNQDGYTF.

CDR3 coding DNA: TGTGCCAGCAGCCGGGGACTAGCGGGGACGGCTTACAATGAGCAGTTCTTC. Protein sequence: CASSRGLAGTAYNEQFF. V and J are TRBV14 and TRBJ2-1, with 13 positions matching TRBD2. This CDR3 comprises 17 residues. The germline gives CDR1 SGHDN, CDR2 FVKESK. V trimming: 4 bases; J trimming: 4 bases; junction bases outside the gene matches: 7.

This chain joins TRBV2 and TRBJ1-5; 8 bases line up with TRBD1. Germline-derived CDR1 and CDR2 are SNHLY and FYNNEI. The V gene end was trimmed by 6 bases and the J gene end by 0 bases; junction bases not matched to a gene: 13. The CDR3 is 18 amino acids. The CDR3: CASRGRGHKGSSNQPQHF. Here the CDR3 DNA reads TGTGCCAGCAGGGGCAGGGGGCATAAAGGGTCTAGCAATCAGCCCCAGCATTTT.

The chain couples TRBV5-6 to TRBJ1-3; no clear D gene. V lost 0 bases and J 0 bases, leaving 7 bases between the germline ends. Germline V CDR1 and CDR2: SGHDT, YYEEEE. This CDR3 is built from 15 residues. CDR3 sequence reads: CASSLGTVSGNTIYF. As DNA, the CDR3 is TGTGCCAGCAGCTTGGGGACTGTCTCTGGAAACACCATATATTTT. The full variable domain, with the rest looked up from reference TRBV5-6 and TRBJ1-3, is DAGVTQSPTHLIKTRGQQVTLRCSPKSGHDTVSWYQQALGQGPQFIFQYYEEEERQRGNFPDRFSGHQFPNYSSELNVNALLLGDSALYLCASSLGTVSGNTIYFGEGSWLTVV.

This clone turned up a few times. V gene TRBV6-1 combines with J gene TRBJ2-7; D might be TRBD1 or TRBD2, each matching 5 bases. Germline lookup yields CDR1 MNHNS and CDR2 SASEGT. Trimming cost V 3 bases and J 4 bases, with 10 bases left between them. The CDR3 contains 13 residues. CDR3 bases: TGTGCCAGCAGTGATGGGACGCCATACGAGCAGTACTTC. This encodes CASSDGTPYEQYF.

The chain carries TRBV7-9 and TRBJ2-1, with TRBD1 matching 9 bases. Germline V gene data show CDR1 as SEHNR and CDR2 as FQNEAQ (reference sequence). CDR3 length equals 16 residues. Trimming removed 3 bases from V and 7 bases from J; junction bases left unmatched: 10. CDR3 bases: TGTGCCAGCAGCTTTATGGGGGGACAGGGTTATAATGAGCAGTTCTTC. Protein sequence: CASSFMGGQGYNEQFF.

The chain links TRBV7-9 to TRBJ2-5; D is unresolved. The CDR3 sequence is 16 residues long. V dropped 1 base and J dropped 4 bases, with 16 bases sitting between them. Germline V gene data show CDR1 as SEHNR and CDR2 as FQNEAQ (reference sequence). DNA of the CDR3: TGTGCCAGCAGCTTAGAAGGACCCCAAGGTGGAGAGACCCAGTACTTC. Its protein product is CASSLEGPQGGETQYF.

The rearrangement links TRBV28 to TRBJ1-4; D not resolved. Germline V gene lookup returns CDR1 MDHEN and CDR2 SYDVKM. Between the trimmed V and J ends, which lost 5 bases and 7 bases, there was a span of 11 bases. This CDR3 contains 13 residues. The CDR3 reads CASSTPAVEKLFF. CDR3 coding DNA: TGTGCCAGCAGTACCCCGGCGGTTGAAAAACTGTTTTTT.

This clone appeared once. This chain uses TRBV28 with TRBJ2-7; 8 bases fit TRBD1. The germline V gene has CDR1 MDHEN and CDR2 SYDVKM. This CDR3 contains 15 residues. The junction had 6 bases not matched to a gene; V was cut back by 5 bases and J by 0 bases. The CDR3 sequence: CASSPRTGLSYEQYF. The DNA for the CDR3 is TGTGCCAGCAGTCCCCGGACAGGGCTCTCCTACGAGCAGTACTTC.

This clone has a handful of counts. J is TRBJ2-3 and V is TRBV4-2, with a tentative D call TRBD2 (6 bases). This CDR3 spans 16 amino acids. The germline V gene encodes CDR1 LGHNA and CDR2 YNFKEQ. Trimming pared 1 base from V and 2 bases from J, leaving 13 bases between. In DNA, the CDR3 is TGTGCCAGCAGCCAAGTAGTAGCGGCCGTCACAGATACGCAGTATTTT. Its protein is CASSQVVAAVTDTQYF.

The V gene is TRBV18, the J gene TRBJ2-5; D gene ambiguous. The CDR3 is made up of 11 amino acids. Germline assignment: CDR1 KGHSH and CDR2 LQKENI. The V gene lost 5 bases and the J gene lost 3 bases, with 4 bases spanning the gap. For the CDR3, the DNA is TGTGCCAGCTCATCCGAAGAGACCCAGTACTTC. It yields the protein CASSSEETQYF.

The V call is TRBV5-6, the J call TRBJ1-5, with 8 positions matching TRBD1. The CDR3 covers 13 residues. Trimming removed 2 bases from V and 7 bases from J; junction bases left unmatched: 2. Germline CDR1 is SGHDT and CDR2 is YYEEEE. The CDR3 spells CASSLQGVQPQHF. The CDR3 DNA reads TGTGCCAGCAGCTTACAGGGGGTGCAGCCCCAGCATTTT.

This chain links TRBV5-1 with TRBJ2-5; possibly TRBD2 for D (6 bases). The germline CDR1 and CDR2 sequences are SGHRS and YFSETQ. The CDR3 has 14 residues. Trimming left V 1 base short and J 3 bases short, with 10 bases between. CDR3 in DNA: TGCGCCAGCAGCTTGTTTAGCGGCAAAGAGACCCAGTACTTC. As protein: CASSLFSGKETQYF.

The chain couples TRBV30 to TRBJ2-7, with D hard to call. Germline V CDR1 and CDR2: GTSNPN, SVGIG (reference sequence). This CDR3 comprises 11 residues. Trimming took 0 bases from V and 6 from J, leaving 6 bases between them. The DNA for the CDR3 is TGTGCCTGGAGTGTAGACACCGAGCAGTACTTC. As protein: CAWSVDTEQYF.

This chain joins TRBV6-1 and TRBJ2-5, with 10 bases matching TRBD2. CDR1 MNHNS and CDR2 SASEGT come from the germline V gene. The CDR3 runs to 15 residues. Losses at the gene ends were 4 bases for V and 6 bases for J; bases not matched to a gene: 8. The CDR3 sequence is CASSASLAGEKTQYF. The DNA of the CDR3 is TGTGCCAGCAGTGCCTCTCTAGCGGGAGAAAAGACCCAGTACTTC.

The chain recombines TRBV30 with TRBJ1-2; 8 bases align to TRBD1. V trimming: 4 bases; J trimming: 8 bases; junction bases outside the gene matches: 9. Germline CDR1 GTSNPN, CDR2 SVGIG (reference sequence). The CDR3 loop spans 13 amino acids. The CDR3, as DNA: TGTGCCTGGATTCTAGAACAGGGGGAAGGCTACACCTTC. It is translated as CAWILEQGEGYTF.

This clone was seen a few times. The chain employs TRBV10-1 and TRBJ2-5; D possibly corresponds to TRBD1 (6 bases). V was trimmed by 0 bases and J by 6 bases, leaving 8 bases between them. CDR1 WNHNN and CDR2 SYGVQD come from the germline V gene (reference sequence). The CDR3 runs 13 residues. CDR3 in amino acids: CASSESGGQTQYF. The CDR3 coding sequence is TGCGCCAGCAGTGAGTCAGGGGGACAGACCCAGTACTTC.